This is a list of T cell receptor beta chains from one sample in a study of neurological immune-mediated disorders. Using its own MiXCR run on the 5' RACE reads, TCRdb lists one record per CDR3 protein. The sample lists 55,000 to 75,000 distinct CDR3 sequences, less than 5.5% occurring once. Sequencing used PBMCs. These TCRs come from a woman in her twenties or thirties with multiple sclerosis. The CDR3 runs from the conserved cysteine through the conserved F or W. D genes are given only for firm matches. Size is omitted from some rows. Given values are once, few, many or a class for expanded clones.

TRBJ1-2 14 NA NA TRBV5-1 CASSLAGTGYGYTF TGCGCCAGCAGCTTGGCCGGTACAGGTTATGGCTACACCTTC
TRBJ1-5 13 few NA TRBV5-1 CASRQQDNQPQHF TGCGCCAGCAGACAACAGGACAATCAGCCCCAGCATTTT
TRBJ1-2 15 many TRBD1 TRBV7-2 CASSLDRGPRYGYTF TGTGCCAGCAGCTTAGACAGGGGGCCTCGCTATGGCTACACCTTC
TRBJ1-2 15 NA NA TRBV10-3 CAIAAGTPANYGYTF TGTGCCATCGCAGCCGGGACGCCGGCTAACTATGGCTACACCTTC
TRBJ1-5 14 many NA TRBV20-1 CSASPGGGNQPQHF TGCAGTGCTAGTCCGGGGGGCGGCAATCAGCCCCAGCATTTT
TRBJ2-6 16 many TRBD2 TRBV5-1 CASSRGEGPGANVLTF TGCGCCAGCAGCCGTGGGGAGGGACCCGGGGCCAACGTCCTGACTTTC
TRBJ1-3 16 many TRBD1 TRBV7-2 CASSTGRTGAGNTIYF TGTGCCAGCAGCACTGGCCGGACAGGGGCTGGAAACACCATATATTTT
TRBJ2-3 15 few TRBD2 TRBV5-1 CASSRSSGAADTQYF TGCGCCAGCAGCAGGAGTAGCGGGGCCGCAGATACGCAGTATTTT
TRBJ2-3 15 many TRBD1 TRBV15 CATSSWTGGADTQYF TGTGCCACCAGCAGTTGGACAGGGGGAGCAGATACGCAGTATTTT
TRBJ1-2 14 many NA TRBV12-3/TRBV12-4 CASSSFTDNYGYTF TGTGCCAGCAGTTCCTTTACCGATAACTATGGCTACACCTTC
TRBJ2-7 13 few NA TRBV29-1 CSVGGKLSYEQYF TGCAGCGTTGGAGGAAAACTCTCCTACGAGCAGTACTTC
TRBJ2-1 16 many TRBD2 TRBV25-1 CASSDPPAGGPSEQFF TGTGCCAGCAGTGATCCCCCAGCGGGGGGGCCCTCTGAGCAGTTCTTC
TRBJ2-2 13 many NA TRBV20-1 CSAREERHGELFF TGCAGTGCTAGAGAAGAACGCCACGGGGAGCTGTTTTTT
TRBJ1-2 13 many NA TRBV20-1 CSARPVTNYGYTF TGCAGTGCTAGACCGGTCACTAACTATGGCTACACCTTC
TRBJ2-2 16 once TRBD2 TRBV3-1 CASSQDMGLARVKLFF TGTGCCAGCAGCCAAGATATGGGACTAGCGCGGGTAAAGCTGTTTTTT
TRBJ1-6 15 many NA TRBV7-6 CASASGDSYNSPLHF TGTGCCAGCGCTAGCGGCGACTCCTATAATTCACCCCTCCACTTT
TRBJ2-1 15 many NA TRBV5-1 CASSLSGASYNEQFF TGCGCCAGCAGCTTATCCGGGGCTTCCTACAATGAGCAGTTCTTC
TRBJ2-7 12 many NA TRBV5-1 CASSQSTYEQYF TGCGCCAGCAGCCAATCCACCTACGAGCAGTACTTC
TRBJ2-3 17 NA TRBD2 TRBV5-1 CASSRGISGGPGDTQYF TGCGCCAGCAGCAGGGGAATTAGCGGGGGCCCGGGAGATACGCAGTATTTT
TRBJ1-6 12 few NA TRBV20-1 CSARDQGSPLHF TGCAGTGCTAGAGATCAGGGATCACCCCTCCACTTT
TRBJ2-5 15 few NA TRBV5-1 CASSPVDGPQETQYF TGCGCCAGCAGCCCTGTTGATGGACCCCAAGAGACCCAGTACTTC
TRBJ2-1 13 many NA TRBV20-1 CSARPTGLNEQFF TGCAGTGCTAGACCAACAGGGCTCAATGAGCAGTTCTTC
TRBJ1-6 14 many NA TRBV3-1 CASRFTGHNSPLNF TGTGCCAGCAGATTTACAGGACATAATTCACCCCTCAACTTT
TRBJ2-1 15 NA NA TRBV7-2 CASSFFLGGFNEQFF TGTGCCAGCAGCTTCTTTCTGGGCGGGTTTAATGAGCAGTTCTTC
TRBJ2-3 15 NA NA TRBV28 CASSFLVDTTDTQYF TGTGCCAGCAGTTTTTTGGTGGACACCACAGATACGCAGTATTTT
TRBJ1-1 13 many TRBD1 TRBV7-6 CASSLRTGGMAFF TGTGCCAGCAGCTTACGGACAGGGGGCATGGCTTTCTTT
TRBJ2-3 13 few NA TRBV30 CAWGGRPADTQYF TGTGCCTGGGGGGGCCGACCCGCAGATACGCAGTATTTT
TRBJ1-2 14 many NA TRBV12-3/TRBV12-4 CASSLVPEAGGYTF TGTGCCAGCAGTTTAGTCCCTGAGGCGGGCGGCTACACCTTC
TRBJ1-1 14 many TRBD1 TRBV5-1 CASTRDSSNTEAFF TGCGCCAGCACCCGGGACAGCTCCAACACTGAAGCTTTCTTT
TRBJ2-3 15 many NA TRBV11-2 CASSRNGDSTDTQYF TGTGCCAGCAGCCGAAACGGAGATAGCACAGATACGCAGTATTTT
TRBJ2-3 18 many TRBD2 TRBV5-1 CASATTGGPGPFTDTQYF TGCGCCAGCGCCACAACGGGGGGGCCAGGTCCGTTCACAGATACGCAGTATTTT
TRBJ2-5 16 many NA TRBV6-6 CASSYSSGQGKETQYF TGTGCCAGCAGTTACTCGTCCGGCCAGGGTAAAGAGACCCAGTACTTC
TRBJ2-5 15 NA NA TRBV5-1 CASSQGWGAQETQYF TGCGCCAGCAGCCAAGGTTGGGGGGCCCAAGAGACCCAGTACTTC